Shown below are 2 T cell receptor beta chains from a single sample sequenced in a study of T cell responses to AZD1222 COVID-19 vaccine. The table came from immunoSEQ multiplex PCR; TCRdb's copy has only in-frame clones and leaves some out. The data hold about 200,000 clones, with about 94% observed a single time. This specimen consisted of peripheral blood, obtained 28 days after the second AZD1222 dose. The receptors come from an adult who received the AZD1222 COVID-19 vaccine.

The chain couples TRBV14 to TRBJ2-7; TRBD2 is a possible D gene (5 bases). Germline assignment: CDR1 SGHDN and CDR2 FVKESK. This CDR3 is 14 amino acids long. V lost 1 base and J lost 7, with 14 bases in between. The CDR3 region has the DNA TGTGCCAGCAGCCAAGGGACTCACACTCGGGAGCAGTACTTC. Its protein product is CASSQGTHTREQYF.

The CDR3 DNA reads TGTGCCAGTAGTGAGACAGGGTTGGGGGACATTCAGTACTTC. Translation gives CASSETGLGDIQYF. The rearrangement links TRBV19 to TRBJ2-4; TRBD1 matches at 7 bases. Germline V gene sequence: CDR1 LNHDA, CDR2 SQIVND (reference sequence). The CDR3 contains 14 residues. V was pared by 5 bases and J by 8 bases, with 9 bases of the junction left unmatched.